The 25 T cell receptor beta chains given below trace back to one sample, sequenced in a study of T cell responses to AZD1222 COVID-19 vaccine. Using immunoSEQ multiplex PCR, the repertoire was profiled, and TCRdb retains in-frame clones only, with some absent. The data contain some 120,000 clones, 75% to 95% of them seen just once; the ten biggest clones take up over 2.5%. Sequenced here: peripheral blood, sampled on day 0 of AZD1222 vaccination. The receptors here all came from an adult in good health.

V is TRBV28 and J is TRBJ2-1; a possible D gene is TRBD2 (5 bases). Germline V gene sequence: CDR1 MDHEN, CDR2 SYDVKM. The CDR3 covers 14 residues. Trimming left V 6 bases short and J 7 bases short, with 16 bases between. CDR3 nucleotide sequence: TGTGCCAGCAGAACTCGGGGTAGTATTAATGAGCAGTTCTTC. Protein: CASRTRGSINEQFF. Full variable domain (outside the CDR3, taken from reference TRBV28 and TRBJ2-1): DVKVTQSSRYLVKRTGEKVFLECVQDMDHENMFWYRQDPGLGLRLIYFSYDVKMKEKGDIPEGYSVSREKKERFSLILESASTNQTSMYLCASRTRGSINEQFFGPGTRLTVL.

This chain links TRBV6-5 with TRBJ2-7; D is unclear. Germline V lookup: CDR1 MNHEY, CDR2 SVGAGI. V shed 6 bases and J shed 1 base, with 16 bases lying between them. The CDR3 is made up of 15 amino acids. The CDR3 bases are TGTGCCAGCAGAAAAGGTCGAGTGATGTCCTACGAGCAGTACTTC. Translation gives CASRKGRVMSYEQYF.

This chain connects TRBV19 to TRBJ1-2; no definite D call. V shed 3 bases and J shed 2 bases, with 10 bases lying between them. The CDR3 contains 14 residues. The germline CDR1 and CDR2 sequences are LNHDA and SQIVND (reference sequence). The CDR3 loop is CASSIVLSNYGYTF. In nucleotides, the CDR3 is TGTGCCAGTAGTATTGTACTGTCAAACTATGGCTACACCTTC.

This chain links TRBV3-1 (or the pseudogene TRBV3-2) with TRBJ1-3, with D uncertain. This CDR3 has 14 residues. Germline V gene data show CDR1 as LGHDT and CDR2 as YNNKEL (reference sequence). The V end was cut by 2 bases, the J end by 5 bases, with 10 bases between. The CDR3 region is CASSQITARNTIYF. The CDR3, as DNA: TGTGCCAGCAGCCAAATTACGGCGAGAAACACCATATATTTT.

This clone was detected once. The J gene is TRBJ1-1, the V gene TRBV7-6; D not certain. V lost 1 base, J lost 1 base, and 10 bases lay in between. Germline lookup yields CDR1 SGHVS and CDR2 FNYEAQ. This CDR3 spans 15 amino acids. DNA for the CDR3: TGTGCCAGCAGCTTAGGTCCGGGAAGGAACACTGAAGCTTTCTTT. Its protein product is CASSLGPGRNTEAFF.

The chain carries TRBV25-1 and TRBJ1-5, with a tentative D call TRBD1 (6 bases). This CDR3 is 15 amino acids long. Trimming left V 4 bases short and J 2 bases short, with 12 bases between. Germline V gene data show CDR1 as MGHDK and CDR2 as SYGVNS. The CDR3 is CASSAGTSRNQPQHF. As DNA, the CDR3 is TGTGCCAGCAGTGCCGGGACATCTCGCAATCAGCCCCAGCATTTT.

The rearrangement uses TRBV14 and TRBJ1-4, with D maybe TRBD1 (6 bases). In germline, CDR1 is SGHDN, CDR2 FVKESK. V was shortened by 3 bases and J by 8 bases, with 13 bases between the two germline ends. The length of the CDR3 is 14 residues. In DNA form, the CDR3 reads TGTGCCAGCAGCCAGAGGGGGATGCGAGAAAAACTGTTTTTT. It specifies CASSQRGMREKLFF.

The J gene is TRBJ1-1, the V gene TRBV6-5; D unclear. This CDR3 is 11 amino acids long. Germline CDR1 and CDR2: MNHEY and SVGAGI. Trimming shortened V by 3 bases and J by 7 bases, and 6 bases separated the two germline ends. The CDR3 is CASSYWGEAFF. The CDR3 DNA follows: TGTGCCAGCAGTTATTGGGGTGAAGCTTTCTTT.

The V call is TRBV19, the J call TRBJ1-1; D is uncertain. This CDR3 comprises 12 residues. Trimming took off 3 bases at V and 4 bases at J, with 6 bases between the two ends. The germline V gene has CDR1 LNHDA and CDR2 SQIVND (reference sequence). The CDR3 protein is CASSIGITEAFF. CDR3 DNA: TGTGCCAGTAGTATCGGGATCACTGAAGCTTTCTTT.

The genes are TRBV18 and TRBJ2-1; perhaps TRBD2 as D (6 bases). Trimming took 6 bases from V and 9 from J, leaving 24 bases between them. This CDR3 comprises 16 residues. Germline V gene sequence: CDR1 KGHSH, CDR2 LQKENI. The CDR3 DNA reads as TGTGCCAGCTCCCGGAAGGACGGGGTTCTGCGGGGTGAGCAGTTCTTC. It translates to CASSRKDGVLRGEQFF.

The chain carries TRBV5-1 and TRBJ2-1; TRBD2 agrees at 9 bases. CDR3 length: 15 amino acids. The germline CDR1 and CDR2 sequences are SGHRS and YFSETQ. J gave up 2 bases and V 4 bases, and 4 bases lay outside the gene matches. The chain's CDR3 is CASSPAGGPYNEQFF. The CDR3 DNA follows: TGCGCCAGCAGCCCAGCGGGAGGCCCCTACAATGAGCAGTTCTTC.

This rearrangement joins TRBV20-1 to TRBJ2-7; TRBD2 agrees at 9 bases. V lost 3 bases and J lost 6; bases outside the gene matches: 6. CDR3 length: 13 residues. Germline-derived CDR1 and CDR2 are DFQATT and SNEGSKA (reference sequence). The CDR3 DNA sequence: TGCAGTGCTAGTCATCGAGCGGGAGGCGAGCAGTACTTC. This gives the protein CSASHRAGGEQYF.

V is TRBV25-1 and J is TRBJ1-4, with D perhaps matching TRBD1 (5 bases). V lost 7 bases and J 0 bases, leaving 21 bases between the germline ends. The CDR3 runs 18 residues. Germline V gene data show CDR1 as MGHDK and CDR2 as SYGVNS. The CDR3 sequence is CASTLTSGSPTTNEKLFF. The CDR3 bases are TGTGCCAGCACCCTCACTTCAGGGAGTCCGACAACTAATGAAAAACTGTTTTTT.

The rearrangement joins TRBV4-2 to TRBJ1-4, with D possibly being TRBD1 (6 bases). The CDR3 runs 16 residues. The germline gives CDR1 LGHNA, CDR2 YNFKEQ. Trimming left V 2 bases short and J 1 base short, with 11 bases between. The CDR3 region is CASSQNRAETNEKLFF. The CDR3 region has the DNA TGTGCCAGCAGCCAAAACAGGGCGGAAACTAATGAAAAACTGTTTTTT.

J is TRBJ1-2 and V is TRBV6-5, with TRBD1 matching 8 bases. This CDR3 is built from 12 residues. Germline CDR1 reads MNHEY; CDR2 reads SVGAGI. Germline trimming cut 8 bases from V and 5 bases from J; bases unmatched to any gene: 4. In DNA, the CDR3 is TGTGCCAGCCAGGACAGGGTTTATGGCTACACCTTC. It is translated as CASQDRVYGYTF.

This clone was detected only once. V gene TRBV4-3 combines with J gene TRBJ2-7, with D perhaps TRBD2 (5 bases). The CDR3 is made up of 14 amino acids. Trimming shortened V by 1 base and J by 3 bases, and 10 bases separated the two germline ends. Germline CDR1 reads LGHNA; CDR2 reads YSLEER. CDR3 sequence (DNA): TGCGCCAGCAGCCAAGTCAAACTAGACTACGAGCAGTACTTC. Translation: CASSQVKLDYEQYF.

The V and J genes are TRBV24-1 and TRBJ1-2; no definite D call. Germline V gene lookup returns CDR1 KGHDR and CDR2 SFDVKD. The CDR3 is made up of 15 amino acids. Trimming removed 2 bases at V and 8 bases at J, with 17 bases between. CDR3 amino acids: CATSDYNRTLRGYTF. DNA for the CDR3: TGTGCCACCAGTGATTACAACCGGACGTTGAGAGGCTACACCTTC.

This clone was detected only a few times. The chain carries TRBV5-6 and TRBJ2-7; D is possibly TRBD2 (5 bases). V was trimmed by 4 bases and J by 5 bases, leaving 10 bases between them. CDR1 SGHDT and CDR2 YYEEEE come from the germline V gene. CDR3 length: 12 amino acids. CDR3: CASSAGSDEQYF. DNA of the CDR3: TGTGCCAGCAGCGCCGGTAGCGACGAGCAGTACTTC.

The chain combines TRBV7-3 with TRBJ1-5; TRBD1 might be the D (5 bases). The CDR3 is 18 amino acids. Germline CDR1 is SGHTA and CDR2 is FQGTGA. Trimming cost V 4 bases and J 1 base, with 20 bases left between them. The CDR3 DNA reads as TGTGCCAGCAGCTCCCGGAGGGGCCCAACACAGAGCAATCAGCCCCAGCATTTT. This encodes CASSSRRGPTQSNQPQHF.

The chain employs TRBV4-3 and TRBJ2-3; D might be TRBD2 (7 bases). V lost 0 bases to trimming and J lost 2 bases, with 15 bases between them. CDR3 size: 17 residues. Germline V CDR1 and CDR2: LGHNA, YSLEER. For the CDR3, the DNA is TGCGCCAGCAGCCAAGATCCAGCGGGACAATCCACAGATACGCAGTATTTT. Amino acid sequence: CASSQDPAGQSTDTQYF.

In this sample, this clone turned up a few times. The chain uses TRBV3-1 (or the pseudogene TRBV3-2) and TRBJ1-2; D gene unclear. The ends were cut back, 3 bases at V and 0 bases at J, with 2 bases in the middle. In germline, CDR1 is LGHDT, CDR2 YNNKEL (reference sequence). The CDR3 loop spans 12 amino acids. The CDR3 DNA is TGTGCCAGCAGCCACCCTAACTATGGCTACACCTTC. This encodes CASSHPNYGYTF.

The chain couples TRBV5-1 to TRBJ2-3, with D unclear. Per the germline V gene, CDR1 is SGHRS and CDR2 is YFSETQ. V was clipped by 5 bases and J by 2 bases, with 12 bases between them. The CDR3 has 14 residues. CDR3 residues: CASSSRALTDTQYF. The CDR3 DNA follows: TGCGCCAGCAGTAGCCGGGCCCTCACAGATACGCAGTATTTT.

The chain couples TRBV10-3 to TRBJ2-7; the match to TRBD2 covers 9 bases. After removal of 6 bases from V and 5 bases from J, the junction contained 2 bases not matched to a gene. Per germline, CDR1 ENHRY and CDR2 SYGVKD. The CDR3 spans 12 residues. The CDR3 loop reads CAIRLAGNEQYF. The CDR3 DNA sequence: TGTGCCATCAGACTAGCGGGCAACGAGCAGTACTTC.

The chain couples TRBV6-5 to TRBJ1-1; D unclear. Germline V lookup: CDR1 MNHEY, CDR2 SVGAGI. This CDR3 is built from 15 residues. V was pared by 6 bases and J by 0 bases, with 14 bases between. The CDR3 region is CASSEGFGMNTEAFF. CDR3 DNA: TGTGCCAGCAGCGAGGGATTTGGCATGAACACTGAAGCTTTCTTT.

V and J are TRBV19 and TRBJ1-2; 7 bases fit TRBD1. Germline assignment: CDR1 LNHDA and CDR2 SQIVND (reference sequence). V gave up 7 bases and J gave up 9 bases; unmatched junction bases: 17. This CDR3 is built from 15 residues. The CDR3 protein is CASTAGADRVSSYTF. CDR3 nucleotide sequence: TGTGCCAGTACCGCGGGGGCCGACAGGGTATCTAGCTACACCTTC.